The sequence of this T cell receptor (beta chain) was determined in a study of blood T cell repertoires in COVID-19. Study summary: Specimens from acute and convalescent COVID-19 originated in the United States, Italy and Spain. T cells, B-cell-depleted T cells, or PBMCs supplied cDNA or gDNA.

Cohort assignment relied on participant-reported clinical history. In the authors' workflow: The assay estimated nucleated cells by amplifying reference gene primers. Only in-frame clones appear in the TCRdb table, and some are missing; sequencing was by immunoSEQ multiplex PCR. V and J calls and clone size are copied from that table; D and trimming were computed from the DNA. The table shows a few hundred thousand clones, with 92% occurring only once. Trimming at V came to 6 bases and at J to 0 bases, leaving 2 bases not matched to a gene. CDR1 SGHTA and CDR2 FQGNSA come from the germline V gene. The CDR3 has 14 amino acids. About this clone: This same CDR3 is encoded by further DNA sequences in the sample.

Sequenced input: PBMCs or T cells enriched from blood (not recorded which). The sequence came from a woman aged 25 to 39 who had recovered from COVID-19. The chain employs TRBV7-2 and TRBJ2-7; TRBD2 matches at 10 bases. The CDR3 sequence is CASSRTSGSYEQYF. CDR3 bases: TGTGCCAGCAGTCGGACTAGCGGCTCCTACGAGCAGTACTTC.